This T cell receptor (beta chain) was sequenced for a study of cytomegalovirus exposure and HLA in healthy donors. Study observations and caveats: Across donors, most TCRs were seen rarely, yet some public ones were widespread. There were a few CMV-associated chains whose specificity for CMV antigens was confirmed in vitro.

PCR primers comprised 60 Vbeta and 13 Jbeta primers. Only in-frame clones appear in the TCRdb table, and some are missing; sequencing was by immunoSEQ multiplex PCR. This table holds around 100,000 clones, approximately 83% found once. Deletions cut 6 bases from V and 10 bases from J, with 13 bases between. The CDR3 runs to 13 residues. Looked up from germline, CDR1 is MDHEN and CDR2 is SYDVKM. Points on this clone: Antigen: not known.

The chain uses TRBV28 and TRBJ1-6, with a tentative D call TRBD1 (5 bases). The sequence was obtained from a female donor in good health and CMV-seropositive. The sequenced sample was PBMCs. Written as DNA, the CDR3 is TGTGCCAGCAGCCCCACAGGTTTCTCACCCCTCCACTTT. Amino acid sequence: CASSPTGFSPLHF.